A single sample is the source of the 15 T cell receptor beta chains below, sequenced in a study of early T cells in non-severe SARS-CoV-2 infection. Each CDR3 protein is one row after TCRdb ran MiXCR on the 5' RACE reads. This sample has tens of thousands of distinct CDR3 sequences, with 8.5% to 10% found just once. Sequencing used whole blood. These receptor sequences come from an adult who was a healthcare worker with PCR-confirmed SARS-CoV-2 infection or an uninfected control (not recorded which).

This clonotype has ten or more counts. This chain uses TRBV5-1 with TRBJ2-1, with TRBD2 identical over 11 bases. Germline V gives CDR1 SGHRS, CDR2 YFSETQ. The CDR3 length is 16 residues. Trimming removed 1 base from V and 4 bases from J; junction bases left unmatched: 4. CDR3 DNA sequence: TGCGCCAGCAGCTTGCGGGGGACTAGCGGATACAATGAGCAGTTCTTC. Translated: CASSLRGTSGYNEQFF.

This clonotype was seen a handful of times. This chain links TRBV7-6 with TRBJ2-2, with 8 bases identical to TRBD2. The CDR3 has 15 amino acids. Germline values: CDR1 SGHVS, CDR2 FNYEAQ. Trimming removed 1 base from V and 7 bases from J; junction bases left unmatched: 5. The CDR3 nucleotides are TGTGCCAGCAGCTTAGGAACTAGCGGCGGCGGGGAGCTGTTTTTT. This translates into CASSLGTSGGGELFF.

This clonotype was picked up a small number of times. At one end the junction does not follow the germline gene, possibly because of a read error. The genes are TRBV12-3 or TRBV12-4 and TRBJ1-4; D call uncertain. The CDR3 consists of 14 residues. The CDR3 nucleotides read TGTGCCAGCAGATTAGGAACTTTGGGTGAAAAACTGTTTTTT. Protein: CASRLGTLGEKLFF.

This clonotype was observed a handful of times. The chain employs TRBV7-6 and TRBJ2-1; 8 positions agree with TRBD1. The CDR3 runs 16 residues. Germline CDR1 reads SGHVS; CDR2 reads FNYEAQ. Losses at the gene ends were 2 bases for V and 7 bases for J; bases not matched to a gene: 10. For the CDR3, the DNA is TGTGCCAGCAGCTTACAGGGGGCGATAAAGGCTAATGAGCAGTTCTTC. This translates into CASSLQGAIKANEQFF. The full variable domain, in which reference TRBV7-6 and TRBJ2-1 provide the parts outside the CDR3, is GAGVSQSPRYKVTKRGQDVALRCDPISGHVSLYWYRQALGQGPEFLTYFNYEAQQDKSGLPNDRFSAERPEGSISTLTIQRTEQRDSAMYRCASSLQGAIKANEQFFGPGTRLTVL.

This clonotype was found many times. V gene TRBV6-2 or TRBV6-3 combines with J gene TRBJ1-5; no definite D call. CDR3 length: 14 amino acids. In germline, CDR1 is MNHEY, CDR2 SVGEGT. The germline V and J ends were trimmed by 7 bases and 6 bases, with 16 bases remaining between them. The CDR3 sequence is CASTQTAVPQPQHF. The CDR3 nucleotides read TGTGCCAGCACTCAAACGGCGGTACCTCAGCCCCAGCATTTT.

The chain carries TRBV4-2 and TRBJ2-5; D may correspond to TRBD1 or TRBD2 (6 bases each). Germline CDR1 reads LGHNA; CDR2 reads YNFKEQ. With 3 bases removed from V and 1 base from J, the gap between germline ends came to 21 bases. CDR3 length: 18 residues. In nucleotides, the CDR3 is TGTGCCAGCAGCCACCCCCCCCCAGGGGTGGAGGGCCAAGAGACCCAGTACTTC. Residues: CASSHPPPGVEGQETQYF.

At least ten counts were recorded for this clonotype. The V gene is TRBV29-1, the J gene TRBJ1-2; TRBD1 might be the D (6 bases). V dropped 0 bases and J dropped 2 bases, with 16 bases sitting between them. The CDR3 is 16 amino acids. Germline-derived CDR1 and CDR2 are SQVTM and ANQGSEA. The CDR3 reads CSVEDWGASVNYGYTF. The CDR3 DNA is TGCAGCGTTGAAGATTGGGGGGCCTCTGTCAACTATGGCTACACCTTC.

This chain links TRBV20-1 with TRBJ2-1; D gene uncertain. The CDR3 is 15 residues long. Germline CDR1 is DFQATT and CDR2 is SNEGSKA (reference sequence). Trimming removed 3 bases at V and 0 bases at J, with 12 bases between. Written as DNA, the CDR3 is TGCAGTGCTAGTGAAGCGCAGAGCTCCTACAATGAGCAGTTCTTC. Its protein is CSASEAQSSYNEQFF.

This clonotype was detected ten times or more. The chain uses TRBV19 and TRBJ2-1, with TRBD2 matching over 10 bases. With 6 bases clipped from V and 6 bases from J, the junction kept 5 bases outside the gene matches. This CDR3 is built from 14 residues. CDR1 is LNHDA, CDR2 SQIVND, per germline (reference sequence). The CDR3 loop is CASRRTSGTNEQFF. The CDR3 bases are TGTGCCAGTAGAAGGACTAGCGGAACCAATGAGCAGTTCTTC.

The chain joins TRBV18 to TRBJ2-5; either TRBD1 or TRBD2 may supply D (5 bases each). CDR3 length: 13 amino acids. V lost 6 bases to trimming and J lost 7 bases, with 15 bases between them. Germline CDR1 and CDR2: KGHSH and LQKENI. The CDR3 reads CASSPGTEGTQYF. The CDR3 DNA reads TGTGCCAGCTCCCCTGGGACGGAAGGGACCCAGTACTTC.

V usage is TRBV11-2 and J usage is TRBJ2-1; D possibly corresponds to TRBD1 (6 bases). V lost 5 bases and J 4 bases, leaving 9 bases between the germline ends. The CDR3 runs 13 residues. Germline CDR1 SGHAT, CDR2 FQNNGV. The CDR3 loop is CASSPGQYNEQFF. CDR3 nucleotide sequence: TGTGCCAGCAGCCCGGGACAATACAATGAGCAGTTCTTC.

This clonotype was seen ten or more times. This chain connects TRBV28 to TRBJ2-7; 11 bases are a match to TRBD2. With 6 bases clipped from V and 3 bases from J, the junction kept 7 bases outside the gene matches. This CDR3 spans 15 amino acids. The germline CDR1 and CDR2 sequences are MDHEN and SYDVKM. The CDR3 DNA follows: TGTGCCAGCAGCCCCCTAGCGGGAGGACACTACGAGCAGTACTTC. Its translation is CASSPLAGGHYEQYF.

This clonotype was observed at least ten times. V is TRBV10-3 and J is TRBJ1-1, with D possibly TRBD1 on 5 matching bases. The germline V gene encodes CDR1 ENHRY and CDR2 SYGVKD. The V end lost 10 bases, the J end lost 1 base, and 16 bases lay between the germline ends. The CDR3 sequence is 14 residues long. The CDR3 is CATTPGAANTEAFF. In DNA, the CDR3 is TGTGCCACCACCCCTGGGGCAGCGAACACTGAAGCTTTCTTT.

This clonotype came up many times. The gene calls are TRBV5-1 and TRBJ1-1; tentatively, D is TRBD1 (5 bases). The CDR3 spans 14 residues. Per the germline V gene, CDR1 is SGHRS and CDR2 is YFSETQ. Trimming shortened V by 4 bases and J by 2 bases, and 12 bases separated the two germline ends. Here the CDR3 reads CASSLRQGNTEAFF. The DNA for the CDR3 is TGCGCCAGCAGCCTGAGGCAGGGTAACACTGAAGCTTTCTTT.

This clonotype was found a few times. This chain joins TRBV30 and TRBJ1-1; D uncertain. V lost 3 bases to trimming and J lost 1 base, with 12 bases between them. The CDR3 contains 14 residues. The germline V gene has CDR1 GTSNPN and CDR2 SVGIG (reference sequence). The CDR3 here is CAWSPWAGNTEAFF. As DNA, the CDR3 is TGTGCCTGGAGCCCCTGGGCAGGGAACACTGAAGCTTTCTTT.